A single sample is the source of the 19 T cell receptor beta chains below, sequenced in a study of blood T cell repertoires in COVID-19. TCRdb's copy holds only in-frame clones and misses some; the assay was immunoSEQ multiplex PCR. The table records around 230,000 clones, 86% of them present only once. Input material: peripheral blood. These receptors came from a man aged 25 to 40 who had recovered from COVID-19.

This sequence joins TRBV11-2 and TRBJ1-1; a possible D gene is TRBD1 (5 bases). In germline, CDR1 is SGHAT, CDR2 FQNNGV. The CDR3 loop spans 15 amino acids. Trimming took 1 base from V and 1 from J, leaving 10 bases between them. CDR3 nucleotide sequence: TGTGCCAGCAGCTTAGGGGTCACAGGGAACACTGAAGCTTTCTTT. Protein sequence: CASSLGVTGNTEAFF.

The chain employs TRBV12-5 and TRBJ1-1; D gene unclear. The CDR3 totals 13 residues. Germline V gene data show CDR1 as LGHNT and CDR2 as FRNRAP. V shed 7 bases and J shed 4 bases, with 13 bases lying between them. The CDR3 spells CASVSGVSTEAFF. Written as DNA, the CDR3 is TGTGCTAGTGTATCTGGAGTGAGCACTGAAGCTTTCTTT. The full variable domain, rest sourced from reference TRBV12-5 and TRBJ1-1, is DARVTQTPRHKVTEMGQEVTMRCQPILGHNTVFWYRQTMMQGLELLAYFRNRAPLDDSGMPKDRFSAEMPDATLATLKIQPSEPRDSAVYFCASVSGVSTEAFFGQGTRLTVV.

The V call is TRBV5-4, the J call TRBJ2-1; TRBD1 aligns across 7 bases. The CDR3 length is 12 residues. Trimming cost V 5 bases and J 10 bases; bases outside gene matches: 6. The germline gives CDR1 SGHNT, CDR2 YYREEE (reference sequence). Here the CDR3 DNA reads TGTGCCAGCAGTCCGACAGGGAAAGAGCAGTTCTTC. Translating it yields CASSPTGKEQFF.

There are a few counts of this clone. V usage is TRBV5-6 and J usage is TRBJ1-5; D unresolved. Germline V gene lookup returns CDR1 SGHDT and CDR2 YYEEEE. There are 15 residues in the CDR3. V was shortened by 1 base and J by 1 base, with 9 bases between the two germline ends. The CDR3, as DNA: TGTGCCAGCAGCTTGAGCCAAACCAGCAATCAGCCCCAGCATTTT. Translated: CASSLSQTSNQPQHF.

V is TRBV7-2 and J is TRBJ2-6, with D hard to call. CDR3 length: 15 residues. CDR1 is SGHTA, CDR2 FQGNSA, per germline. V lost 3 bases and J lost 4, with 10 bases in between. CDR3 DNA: TGTGCCAGCAGCTTGGGCCAATTAGGGGCCAACGTCCTGACTTTC. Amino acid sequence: CASSLGQLGANVLTF.

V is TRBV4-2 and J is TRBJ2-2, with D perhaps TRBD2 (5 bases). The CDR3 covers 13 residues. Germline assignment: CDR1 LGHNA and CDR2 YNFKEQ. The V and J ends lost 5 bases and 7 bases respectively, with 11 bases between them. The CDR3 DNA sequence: TGTGCCAGCAGCATCTGGGCGGGCGGGGAGCTGTTTTTT. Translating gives CASSIWAGGELFF.

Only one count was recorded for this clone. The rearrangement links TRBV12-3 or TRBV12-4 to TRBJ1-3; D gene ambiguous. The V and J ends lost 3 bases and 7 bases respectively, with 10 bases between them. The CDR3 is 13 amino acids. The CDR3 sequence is CASSFQARNTIYF. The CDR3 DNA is TGTGCCAGCAGTTTTCAAGCTCGGAACACCATATATTTT.

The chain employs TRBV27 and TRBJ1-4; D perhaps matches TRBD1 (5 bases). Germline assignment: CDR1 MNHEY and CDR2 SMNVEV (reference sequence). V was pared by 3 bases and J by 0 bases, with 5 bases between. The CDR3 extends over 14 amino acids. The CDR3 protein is CASSLTATNEKLFF. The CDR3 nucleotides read TGTGCCAGCAGTTTGACAGCAACTAATGAAAAACTGTTTTTT.

Here the CDR3 DNA reads TGTGCCAGCAGTTACTTGGCGGGGGGCCGAGGAGATACGCAGTATTTT. Its protein product is CASSYLAGGRGDTQYF. The chain carries TRBV6-5 and TRBJ2-3; TRBD2 matches at 8 bases. V was pared by 1 base and J by 5 bases, with 8 bases of the junction left unmatched. CDR1 is MNHEY, CDR2 SVGAGI, per germline. The CDR3 covers 16 residues.

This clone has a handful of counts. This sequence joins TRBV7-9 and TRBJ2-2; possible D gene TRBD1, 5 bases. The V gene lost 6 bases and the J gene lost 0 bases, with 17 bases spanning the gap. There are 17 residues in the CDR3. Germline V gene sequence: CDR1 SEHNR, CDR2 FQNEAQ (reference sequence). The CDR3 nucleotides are TGTGCCAGCAGAATACCCTCGACAGACACGAACACCGGGGAGCTGTTTTTT. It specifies CASRIPSTDTNTGELFF.

The CDR3 DNA sequence: TGCGCCAGCAGGGTAACAGGGTATGACTCCTACGAGCAGTACTTC. Translated: CASRVTGYDSYEQYF. The V and J genes are TRBV4-1 and TRBJ2-7, with D perhaps TRBD1 (6 bases). V shed 6 bases and J shed 0 bases, with 15 bases lying between them. CDR1 and CDR2 (germline): MGHRA, YSYEKL. The CDR3 is made up of 15 amino acids.

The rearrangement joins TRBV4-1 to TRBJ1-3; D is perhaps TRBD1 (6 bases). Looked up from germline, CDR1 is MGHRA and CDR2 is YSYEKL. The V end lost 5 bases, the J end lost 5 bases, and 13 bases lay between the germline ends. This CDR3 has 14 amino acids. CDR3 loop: CASSKGVPRNTIYF. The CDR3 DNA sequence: TGCGCCAGCAGCAAGGGGGTCCCAAGAAACACCATATATTTT.

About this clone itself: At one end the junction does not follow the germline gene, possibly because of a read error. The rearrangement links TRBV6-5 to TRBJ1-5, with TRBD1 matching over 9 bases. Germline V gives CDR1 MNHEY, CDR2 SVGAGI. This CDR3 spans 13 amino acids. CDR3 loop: CAGSRDRALPQHF. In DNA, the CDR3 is TGTGCCGGCAGCCGGGACAGGGCTTTACCCCAGCATTTT.

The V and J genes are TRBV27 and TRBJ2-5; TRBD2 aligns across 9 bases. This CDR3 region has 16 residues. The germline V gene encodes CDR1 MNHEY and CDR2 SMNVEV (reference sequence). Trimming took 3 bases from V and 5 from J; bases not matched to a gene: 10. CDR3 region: CASSFSAGGGWETQYF. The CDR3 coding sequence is TGTGCCAGCAGTTTTTCAGCGGGGGGCGGATGGGAGACCCAGTACTTC.

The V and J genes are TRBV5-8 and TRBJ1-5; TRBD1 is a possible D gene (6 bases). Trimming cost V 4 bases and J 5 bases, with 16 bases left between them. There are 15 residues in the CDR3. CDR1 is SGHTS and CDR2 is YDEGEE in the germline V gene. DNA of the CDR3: TGTGCCAGCAGCCCGGCAAAGGGGGTCGATCAGCCCCAGCATTTT. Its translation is CASSPAKGVDQPQHF.

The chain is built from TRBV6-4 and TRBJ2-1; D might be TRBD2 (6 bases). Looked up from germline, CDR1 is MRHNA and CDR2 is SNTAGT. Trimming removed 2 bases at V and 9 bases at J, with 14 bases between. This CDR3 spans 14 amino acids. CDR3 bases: TGTGCCAGCAGTGACATGGGGCTAGCGAGTGAGCAGTTCTTC. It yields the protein CASSDMGLASEQFF.

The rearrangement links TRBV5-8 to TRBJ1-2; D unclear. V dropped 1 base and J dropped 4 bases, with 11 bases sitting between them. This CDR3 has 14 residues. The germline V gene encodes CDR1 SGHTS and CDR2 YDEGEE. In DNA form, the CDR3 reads TGTGCCAGCAGCTTGAGGTCACAGACCTATGGCTACACCTTC. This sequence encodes CASSLRSQTYGYTF. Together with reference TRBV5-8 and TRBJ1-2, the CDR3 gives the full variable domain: EAGVTQSPTHLIKTRGQQATLRCSPISGHTSVYWYQQALGLGLQFLLWYDEGEERNRGNFPPRFSGRQFPNYSSELNVNALELEDSALYLCASSLRSQTYGYTFGSGTRLTVV.

CDR3 sequence reads: CASSQEPGTTRSYEQYF. CDR3 bases: TGTGCCAGCAGCCAAGAACCAGGGACTACCCGCTCCTACGAGCAGTACTTC. The J gene is TRBJ2-7, the V gene TRBV4-2; 7 bases are shared with TRBD2. J was trimmed by 0 bases and V by 0 bases; bases with no gene match: 8. Germline V lookup: CDR1 LGHNA, CDR2 YNFKEQ. The CDR3 spans 17 residues.

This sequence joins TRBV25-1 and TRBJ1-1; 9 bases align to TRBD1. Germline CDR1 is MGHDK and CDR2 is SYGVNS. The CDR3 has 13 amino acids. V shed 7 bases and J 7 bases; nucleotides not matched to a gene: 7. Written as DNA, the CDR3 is TGTGCCAGCACTTCACAGGGGGCGATTGAAGCTTTCTTT. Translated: CASTSQGAIEAFF.